One T cell receptor (beta chain) is described in this entry. This clone showed up just a few times. Its antigen remains undetermined. One base away there is no much larger clone; base qualities are not given. The data are from a study of blood T cell repertoires in COVID-19 (TCRdb year 2020). About the study as a whole: Samples from collaborators originated in the United States, Italy and Spain and spanned both the acute and convalescent phases of COVID-19. The prospective study material was composed of cDNA or gDNA derived from T cells, B-cell-depleted T cells, or PBMCs. The dataset comprised deeply sampled blood TCRbeta repertoires from subjects exposed to, actively infected with, or recovered from COVID-19. The repertoires were released in a freely available public database intended as a resource for research on the immune response to SARS-CoV-2. Samples came from the ongoing ImmuneRACE study (first 160 participants) plus 1,254 subjects from 6 global collaborators. Sample metadata almost always included a de-identified subject ID, COVID-19 status, age in years and sex. Where available, HLA class I and class II types were obtained from metadata supplied by the sample provider rather than from assay-based typing. Points the paper makes about the study in general: Clinical and demographic metadata were provided uncurated, with the amount varying by source and participant.

The CDR3 numbers 16 residues from cysteine through phenylalanine. The retained sequence is limited to the CDR3, 48 bases, with the frame set at the first base. In the germline V gene (reference sequence), CDR1 corresponds to MNHEY and CDR2 to SMNVEV. The V end loses 3 bases and the J end loses 10 bases, and a stretch of 19 bases separates them. TCRbeta CDR3 regions were amplified from genomic DNA by means of the immunoSEQ Assay, a bias-controlled multiplex PCR. The paper's processing steps were these. Nucleated cell counts per sample were estimated from amplification of reference gene primers within the assay. Sequence reads were collapsed and filtered to measure the absolute abundance of every unique TCRbeta CDR3 rearrangement. For each sample, productive Simpson clonality was calculated as the square root of Simpson's diversity index across productive rearrangements. As stored in TCRdb, this immuneACCESS dataset retains in-frame rearrangements with V and J assigned. A fraction of the clones does not appear; measured against another copy, unresolved V genes explain less than half of the discrepancy, and the remainder lacks a known reason. From that table come the V and J calls and clone size; the DNA was used to work out D and trimming. For this sample the table gives roughly 200,000 clones, of which roughly 85% were detected only once. The ten top clones hold 6.2% of the sample.

Participants in the prospective study were aged 18 to 89 years, lived in 20 to 30 United States geographic areas, and enrolled through a virtual design. In the prospective study, participants were assigned to cohorts based on the clinical history participants reported in a screening survey and a study questionnaire. Recovered participants in ImmuneRACE Cohort 3 were defined by two consecutive negative NP/OP PCR tests, clearance by a healthcare professional, or resolution of symptoms. Each participant in the prospective study had whole blood, serum and a nasopharyngeal or oropharyngeal swab collected by mobile phlebotomists. Prospective study participants could optionally give additional blood draws and questionnaires over an approximately 2-month period. Blood samples from the prospective study were shipped frozen or at room temperature prior to DNA extraction.

Input material: PBMCs or T cells enriched from blood (not recorded which). The sequence came from a man aged 35-49 years who had recovered from COVID-19. Rearrangement joined TRBV27 to TRBJ1-6, with the D gene not confidently named. The CDR3 protein sequence reads: CASSLLLGPTRSPLHF. The DNA sequence is TGTGCCAGCAGTTTGTTGCTGGGCCCCACACGATCACCCCTCCACTTT.